The rows below give T cell receptor beta chains drawn from one sample of a study of lymphopenia after photon versus proton radiotherapy. This table comes from immunoSEQ multiplex PCR, and its TCRdb copy is limited to in-frame clones, with some not included. This sample has fewer than 30,000 clones, with 80% to 85% found just once. The source was peripheral blood, collected from a patient treated with photon-based radiotherapy. The receptors derive from a woman aged 45-60 years with pancreatic cancer. CDR3s include the opening cysteine and the closing phenylalanine or tryptophan. A D gene is named only where the DNA matches it firmly. The listing skips clone size in some rows; elsewhere it reads once, few, many or a size class.

J: TRBJ2-7; V: TRBV9; size: .; D: TRBD2; CDR3: CASSVGSREGSEQYF; DNA: TGTGCCAGCAGCGTAGGTTCGCGGGAGGGATCCGAGCAGTACTTC
J: TRBJ2-2; V: TRBV9; size: .; D: .; CDR3: CASTPRGGGELFF; DNA: TGTGCCAGCACGCCTCGAGGGGGCGGGGAGCTGTTTTTT
J: TRBJ2-7; V: TRBV4-3; size: .; D: .; CDR3: CASSQDLFRDMNYEQYF; DNA: TGCGCCAGCAGTCAAGACTTATTCCGGGACATGAACTACGAGCAGTACTTC
J: TRBJ1-1; V: TRBV2; size: .; D: .; CDR3: CASRQDSQGQAFF; DNA: TGTGCCAGCAGGCAGGACAGTCAGGGGCAAGCTTTCTTT
J: TRBJ2-7; V: TRBV28; size: .; D: .; CDR3: CASSPHEGGGYEQYF; DNA: TGTGCCAGCAGTCCCCATGAGGGCGGAGGCTACGAGCAGTACTTC
J: TRBJ2-7; V: TRBV4-1; size: .; D: .; CDR3: CASSQETRGYEQYF; DNA: TGCGCCAGCAGCCAAGAGACAAGGGGCTACGAGCAGTACTTC
J: TRBJ2-6; V: TRBV29-1; size: .; D: .; CDR3: CSVEGGANVLTF; DNA: TGCAGCGTTGAAGGTGGGGCCAACGTCCTGACTTTC
J: TRBJ2-3; V: TRBV5-6; size: .; D: .; CDR3: CASSLELRVTDTQYF; DNA: TGTGCCAGCAGCTTGGAACTCCGAGTCACAGATACGCAGTATTTT
J: TRBJ2-7; V: TRBV7-8; size: .; D: TRBD2; CDR3: CASSPELAGGSGGYEQYF; DNA: TGTGCCAGCAGCCCGGAACTAGCGGGAGGGAGTGGGGGCTACGAGCAGTACTTC
J: TRBJ2-7; V: TRBV30; size: .; D: .; CDR3: CAWSVITEEYEQYF; DNA: TGTGCCTGGAGTGTAATCACAGAGGAATACGAGCAGTACTTC
J: TRBJ1-5; V: TRBV6-6; size: .; D: TRBD1; CDR3: CASRRQGASNQPQHF; DNA: TGTGCCAGCAGAAGACAGGGGGCTAGCAATCAGCCCCAGCATTTT
J: TRBJ1-1; V: TRBV6-5; size: once; D: TRBD1; CDR3: CASSSDRVGTEAFF; DNA: TGTGCCAGCAGTTCCGACAGGGTCGGCACTGAAGCTTTCTTT
J: TRBJ1-2; V: TRBV27; size: .; D: .; CDR3: CASSLSQAQLPYGYTF; DNA: TGTGCCAGCAGTTTATCGCAGGCTCAGCTGCCGTATGGCTACACCTTC
J: TRBJ2-7; V: TRBV7-2; size: .; D: TRBD2; CDR3: CASSLGPSSGSYEQYF; DNA: TGTGCCAGCAGCTTAGGGCCTTCTAGCGGATCCTACGAGCAGTACTTC
J: TRBJ2-1; V: TRBV9; size: few; D: TRBD2; CDR3: CASSVEAGVVNEQFF; DNA: TGTGCCAGCAGCGTAGAAGCGGGAGTCGTCAATGAGCAGTTCTTC
J: TRBJ1-1; V: TRBV6-1; size: .; D: TRBD1; CDR3: CASTGQGYTEAFF; DNA: TGTGCCAGCACTGGACAGGGGTACACTGAAGCTTTCTTT
J: TRBJ2-1; V: TRBV9; size: .; D: .; CDR3: CASSDPGSYHNEQFF; DNA: TGTGCCAGCAGCGACCCAGGGTCCTATCACAATGAGCAGTTCTTC
J: TRBJ2-2; V: TRBV4-3; size: few; D: TRBD1; CDR3: CASSATTGVNTGELFF; DNA: TGCGCCAGCAGTGCCACTACAGGGGTGAACACCGGGGAGCTGTTTTTT
J: TRBJ2-7; V: TRBV6-5; size: .; D: .; CDR3: CASSSPDPFNEQYF; DNA: TGTGCCAGCAGTTCGCCGGACCCTTTCAACGAGCAGTACTTC
J: TRBJ2-1; V: TRBV5-6; size: .; D: TRBD2; CDR3: CASSLGGRPSGRLQDEQFF; DNA: TGTGCCAGCAGCTTGGGGGGGAGGCCTAGCGGGAGGTTACAGGATGAGCAGTTCTTC
J: TRBJ1-5; V: TRBV21-1; size: .; D: .; CDR3: CASSRSYSNQPQHF; DNA: TGTGCCAGCAGCCGAAGCTATAGCAATCAGCCCCAGCATTTT
J: TRBJ2-6; V: TRBV9; size: .; D: TRBD2; CDR3: CASSVAASGRYGANVLTF; DNA: TGTGCCAGCAGCGTAGCGGCTAGCGGGAGGTATGGGGCCAACGTCCTGACTTTC
J: TRBJ2-7; V: TRBV29-1; size: .; D: .; CDR3: CSVEAEGAYSYEQYF; DNA: TGCAGCGTTGAAGCTGAGGGCGCTTACTCCTACGAGCAGTACTTC
J: TRBJ1-1; V: TRBV6-6; size: medium-sized; D: .; CDR3: CASSQLVSLGTEAFF; DNA: TGTGCCAGCAGCCAACTGGTTTCGCTGGGCACTGAAGCTTTCTTT
J: TRBJ2-7; V: TRBV27; size: .; D: .; CDR3: CASSSNHARYEQYF; DNA: TGTGCCAGCAGTTCCAACCATGCCAGATACGAGCAGTACTTC
J: TRBJ1-2; V: TRBV15; size: .; D: .; CDR3: CATSREWDGYGYTF; DNA: TGTGCCACCAGCAGAGAGTGGGACGGGTATGGCTACACCTTC
J: TRBJ2-7; V: TRBV7-8; size: .; D: TRBD2; CDR3: CASSNWGLAVYEQYF; DNA: TGTGCCAGCAGCAACTGGGGACTAGCGGTCTACGAGCAGTACTTC
J: TRBJ2-7; V: TRBV19; size: few; D: TRBD1; CDR3: CASSTRDRGTTVSYEQYF; DNA: TGTGCCAGTAGCACCCGGGACAGGGGCACCACCGTCTCCTACGAGCAGTACTTC
J: TRBJ2-1; V: TRBV27; size: .; D: TRBD2; CDR3: CASSPRSSGANNEQFF; DNA: TGTGCCAGCAGCCCAAGGTCTAGCGGGGCCAACAATGAGCAGTTCTTC
J: TRBJ2-1; V: TRBV19; size: .; D: .; CDR3: CASSEGGNEQFF; DNA: TGTGCCAGTAGTGAAGGCGGGAATGAGCAGTTCTTC
J: TRBJ1-1; V: TRBV20-1; size: .; D: .; CDR3: CSASRPSEAFF; DNA: TGCAGTGCCTCGCGACCTTCTGAAGCTTTCTTT
J: TRBJ2-2; V: TRBV7-9; size: few; D: .; CDR3: CASSPEPNTGELFF; DNA: TGTGCCAGCAGCCCAGAGCCTAACACCGGGGAGCTGTTTTTT
J: TRBJ2-1; V: TRBV11-3; size: .; D: .; CDR3: CASSLGLKRGPYNEQFF; DNA: TGTGCCAGCAGCTTAGGTCTGAAAAGGGGCCCCTACAATGAGCAGTTCTTC
J: TRBJ2-3; V: TRBV4-3; size: few; D: .; CDR3: CASSQDWLSGRDTQYF; DNA: TGCGCCAGCAGCCAAGATTGGCTAAGTGGAAGGGATACGCAGTATTTT
J: TRBJ2-4; V: TRBV19; size: .; D: .; CDR3: CASSIDGKRIGKNIQYF; DNA: TGTGCCAGTAGTATAGATGGGAAGCGGATCGGGAAAAACATTCAGTACTTC
J: TRBJ1-2; V: TRBV4-3; size: few; D: .; CDR3: CASSQEEQMLGYTF; DNA: TGCGCCAGCAGCCAAGAAGAACAGATGTTGGGCTACACCTTC
J: TRBJ2-7; V: TRBV15; size: .; D: TRBD1; CDR3: CATSPGTGSSYEQYF; DNA: TGTGCCACCAGTCCAGGGACAGGGAGCTCCTACGAGCAGTACTTC
J: TRBJ2-5; V: TRBV6-5; size: once; D: .; CDR3: CASSYLGPHRETQYF; DNA: TGTGCCAGCAGTTACTTGGGCCCCCACCGGGAGACCCAGTACTTC
J: TRBJ1-1; V: TRBV7-8; size: .; D: .; CDR3: CASSPRGLNTEAFF; DNA: TGTGCCAGCAGCCCCAGGGGACTGAACACTGAAGCTTTCTTT
J: TRBJ2-3; V: TRBV4-3; size: .; D: .; CDR3: CASSQIASEITDTQYF; DNA: TGCGCCAGCAGCCAAATTGCTAGCGAGATCACAGATACGCAGTATTTT
J: TRBJ1-2; V: TRBV27; size: .; D: .; CDR3: CASSSIAFEGDGYTF; DNA: TGTGCCAGCAGTTCCATAGCCTTTGAGGGGGATGGCTACACCTTC
J: TRBJ2-3; V: TRBV5-1; size: .; D: .; CDR3: CASSLKVQTQDTQYF; DNA: TGCGCCAGCAGCTTGAAAGTGCAGACCCAAGATACGCAGTATTTT
J: TRBJ2-7; V: TRBV4-3; size: .; D: TRBD2; CDR3: CASSPGLADYEQYF; DNA: TGCGCCAGCAGCCCGGGACTAGCGGACTACGAGCAGTACTTC
J: TRBJ2-7; V: TRBV5-1; size: .; D: TRBD1; CDR3: CASSLATGGLRKQYF; DNA: TGCGCCAGCAGCTTGGCGACAGGGGGCCTACGGAAGCAGTACTTC
J: TRBJ2-2; V: TRBV7-7; size: .; D: .; CDR3: CASSLEISTGELFF; DNA: TGTGCCAGCAGCTTAGAAATTAGCACCGGGGAGCTGTTTTTT
J: TRBJ2-7; V: TRBV4-1; size: .; D: .; CDR3: CASSQEGLDEQYF; DNA: TGCGCCAGCAGCCAAGAAGGTCTGGACGAGCAGTACTTC
J: TRBJ2-4; V: TRBV25-1; size: .; D: .; CDR3: CASSEPRGPNIQYF; DNA: TGTGCCAGCAGTGAACCCAGGGGACCAAACATTCAGTACTTC
J: TRBJ2-4; V: TRBV4-2; size: .; D: .; CDR3: CASSQEVAARDIQYF; DNA: TGTGCCAGCAGCCAAGAAGTAGCGGCCCGGGACATTCAGTACTTC
J: TRBJ1-2; V: TRBV2; size: once; D: TRBD1; CDR3: CASSPRLGQGYGYTF; DNA: TGTGCCAGCAGCCCCCGCCTGGGACAGGGGTATGGCTACACCTTC
J: TRBJ1-1; V: TRBV7-9; size: few; D: .; CDR3: CASSPADRTEAFF; DNA: TGTGCCAGCAGTCCGGCCGATAGGACTGAAGCTTTCTTT